These T cell receptor beta chains were read from a single sample in a study of molecular identifiers for immune sequencing clone quantification. TCRdb independently ran MiXCR on the PCR reads; one entry per CDR3 protein. Here the sample spans over 600,000 distinct CDR3 sequences, approximately 20% being singletons. The material sequenced was naive CD8+ T cells from blood, with Jurkat cell RNA spiked in. The receptor source for this set is a human donor in good health. Some libraries in this study had Jurkat cell RNA spiked in. The CDR3 runs from the conserved cysteine through the conserved F or W. The order of the fields is J gene, V gene, D gene, clone size, CDR3 protein, CDR3 DNA. D genes are given only for firm matches. Clone size is stated in some rows and not others, as once, few, many or a class when expanded.

>TRBJ2-1|TRBV7-3|NA|few
CASSREGGTAVGYDEQFF
TGTGCCAGCAGCCGCGAGGGGGGGACAGCGGTTGGTTATGATGAGCAGTTCTTC
>TRBJ2-7|TRBV9|TRBD1|once
CAISTGGTGGYEQYF
TGTGCCATCAGCACCGGGGGGACAGGGGGCTACGAGCAGTACTTC
>TRBJ1-1|TRBV30|TRBD1|many
CAWSVGQGAAFF
TGTGCCTGGAGTGTAGGACAGGGGGCCGCTTTCTTT
>TRBJ2-2|TRBV20-1|NA|NA
CSARDRHSNTEELFF
TGCAGTGCTAGAGATCGACACTCGAACACCGAGGAGCTGTTTTTT
>TRBJ2-7|TRBV7-9|NA|NA
CASSSRPGLAGEQYF
TGTGCCAGCAGCTCCCGCCCGGGACTCGCGGGCGAGCAGTACTTC
>TRBJ2-1|TRBV12-3/TRBV12-4|TRBD2|many
CATAKGSGGRSYNEQFF
TGTGCCACTGCTAAGGGTAGCGGGGGTCGCTCCTACAATGAGCAGTTCTTC
>TRBJ2-7|TRBV4-3|TRBD2|many
CASSQSTGGGYEQYF
TGCGCCAGCAGCCAGTCCACGGGAGGGGGCTACGAGCAGTACTTC
>TRBJ2-3|TRBV12-3/TRBV12-4|NA|many
CASSLMFTTDTQYF
TGTGCCAGCAGTTTAATGTTTACTACAGATACGCAGTATTTT
>TRBJ2-5|TRBV27|NA|few
CAGSLSMYRSRETQYF
TGTGCCGGCAGTTTATCGATGTACAGGTCGAGGGAGACCCAGTACTTC
>TRBJ2-1|TRBV7-6|TRBD2|NA
CASSLESGESSYNEQFF
TGTGCCAGCAGCTTAGAAAGCGGGGAGAGCTCCTACAATGAGCAGTTCTTC
>TRBJ2-2|TRBV24-1|NA|many
CATSGVPMAGELFF
TGTGCCACCAGCGGGGTCCCCATGGCCGGGGAGCTGTTTTTT
>TRBJ1-5|TRBV2|NA|many
CASSAVPLGQPQHF
TGTGCCAGCAGTGCCGTCCCACTGGGTCAGCCCCAGCATTTT
>TRBJ2-4|TRBV15|TRBD1|many
CATSGDRGIQRYF
TGTGCCACCAGCGGAGACAGGGGTATACAGAGGTACTTC
>TRBJ2-1|TRBV18|NA|NA
CASSPPPQTGDEQFF
TGTGCCAGCTCACCACCACCTCAGACCGGGGATGAGCAGTTCTTC
>TRBJ1-1|TRBV10-2|NA|NA
CASGRGRNTEAFF
TGCGCCAGCGGGAGAGGGCGGAACACTGAAGCTTTCTTT
>TRBJ2-7|TRBV7-8|TRBD2|many
CASSLAPPSGGSYEQYF
TGTGCCAGCAGCCTAGCTCCTCCTAGCGGGGGATCCTACGAGCAGTACTTC
>TRBJ1-2|TRBV27|TRBD1|few
CASSLSGQGATYGYTF
TGTGCCAGCAGTTTATCCGGTCAGGGGGCTACCTATGGCTACACCTTC
>TRBJ2-1|TRBV4-3|NA|many
CASSPNGVGYNEQFF
TGCGCCAGCAGCCCCAACGGTGTCGGGTACAATGAGCAGTTCTTC
>TRBJ2-2|TRBV6-4|NA|many
CASSEDLTGELFF
TGTGCCAGCAGTGAGGACTTAACCGGGGAGCTGTTTTTT
>TRBJ1-1|TRBV29-1|NA|many
CSVETGANTEAFF
TGCAGCGTTGAAACCGGGGCGAACACTGAAGCTTTCTTT
>TRBJ2-2|TRBV4-3|NA|NA
CASSSLASGELFF
TGCGCCAGCAGCTCCCTAGCATCCGGGGAGCTGTTTTTT
>TRBJ1-2|TRBV2|NA|many
CASKGNSHYGYTF
TGTGCCAGCAAGGGAAACAGCCACTATGGCTACACCTTC
>TRBJ2-3|TRBV20-1|TRBD2|NA
CSARAWTSGSGADTQYF
TGCAGTGCTAGAGCGTGGACTAGCGGGAGTGGTGCAGATACGCAGTATTTT
>TRBJ2-7|TRBV5-1|NA|many
CASTPRGDPYEQYF
TGCGCCAGCACCCCCAGGGGGGACCCCTACGAGCAGTACTTC
>TRBJ1-4|TRBV7-2|TRBD1|few
CASSESRGANEKLFF
TGTGCCAGCAGCGAAAGCAGGGGGGCAAATGAAAAACTGTTTTTT
>TRBJ2-6|TRBV6-1|NA|NA
CASSEWTALASGANVLTF
TGTGCCAGCAGTGAATGGACAGCACTTGCTTCAGGGGCCAACGTCCTGACTTTC
>TRBJ2-7|TRBV20-1|NA|few
CSARELTREMYEQYF
TGCAGTGCTAGAGAACTGACAAGGGAGATGTACGAGCAGTACTTC
>TRBJ2-1|TRBV6-5|TRBD1|many
CASSYSTAGGNEQFF
TGTGCCAGCAGTTACTCAACGGCAGGGGGCAATGAGCAGTTCTTC
>TRBJ1-1|TRBV6-6|NA|many
CASAYGGPLGAFF
TGTGCCAGCGCCTACGGCGGTCCTCTCGGGGCTTTCTTT
>TRBJ2-6|TRBV7-9|NA|NA
CASSSTASGTGPNVLTF
TGTGCCAGCAGCTCCACGGCGTCAGGGACGGGGCCCAACGTCCTGACTTTT
>TRBJ1-2|TRBV30|NA|few
CAWSNGRSANYGYTF
TGTGCCTGGAGTAACGGTCGTTCAGCTAACTATGGCTACACCTTC
>TRBJ2-3|TRBV7-8|TRBD2|NA
CASSFRRGGGDTQYF
TGTGCCAGCAGCTTCAGGCGGGGGGGGGGAGATACGCAGTATTTT
>TRBJ1-2|TRBV6-6|TRBD1|NA
CASTRQGGYTF
TGTGCCAGCACCAGACAGGGCGGCTACACCTTC
>TRBJ2-5|TRBV4-1|TRBD1|few
CASSQAGGMETQYF
TGCGCCAGCAGCCAAGCAGGGGGCATGGAGACCCAGTACTTC
>TRBJ2-3|TRBV5-6|TRBD1|many
CASSLGQEYGTQYF
TGTGCCAGCAGCTTAGGACAGGAGTATGGTACGCAGTATTTT
>TRBJ2-2|TRBV29-1|NA|many
CSARRDNTGELFF
TGCAGCGCCCGCCGGGACAACACCGGGGAGCTGTTTTTT
>TRBJ1-2|TRBV10-3|NA|NA
CAISESIPVQGNYGYTF
TGTGCCATCAGTGAGTCGATCCCGGTCCAGGGTAACTATGGCTACACCTTC
>TRBJ2-7|TRBV20-1|NA|many
CSARRAEDGYEQYF
TGCAGTGCCCGCAGGGCGGAAGACGGATACGAGCAGTACTTC
>TRBJ2-3|TRBV11-2|NA|many
CASSSPPSTDTQYF
TGTGCCAGCAGCTCCCCTCCCAGCACAGATACGCAGTATTTT
>TRBJ2-1|TRBV28|TRBD1|few
CASSLRTGAYNEQFF
TGTGCCAGCAGTTTAAGGACAGGAGCCTACAATGAGCAGTTCTTC
>TRBJ2-5|TRBV4-3|NA|many
CASSQVVGIKETQYF
TGCGCCAGCAGCCAGGTTGTGGGAATTAAAGAGACCCAGTACTTC
>TRBJ1-1|TRBV12-3/TRBV12-4|NA|many
CASSFRLAVTEAFF
TGTGCCAGCAGTTTTCGCCTGGCAGTCACTGAAGCTTTCTTT
>TRBJ2-7|TRBV6-2/TRBV6-3|NA|many
CASSTGFYEQYF
TGTGCCAGCAGTACAGGGTTCTACGAGCAGTACTTC
>TRBJ2-1|TRBV20-1|TRBD2|NA
CSAMTSGRLDEQFF
TGCAGTGCCATGACTAGCGGGAGGTTGGATGAGCAGTTCTTC
>TRBJ2-1|TRBV7-9|NA|few
CASSPPALSFHEQFF
TGTGCCAGCAGCCCCCCCGCACTTAGCTTCCATGAGCAGTTCTTC
>TRBJ1-5|TRBV19|NA|many
CASSIGTRGNNQPQHF
TGTGCCAGTAGTATAGGGACAAGGGGGAACAATCAGCCCCAGCATTTT
>TRBJ1-6|TRBV5-5|NA|many
CASSLDASYNSPLHF
TGTGCCAGCAGCTTGGATGCGAGCTATAATTCACCCCTCCACTTT
>TRBJ1-4|TRBV12-3/TRBV12-4|NA|many
CASSPRTVLDEKLFF
TGTGCCAGCAGCCCAAGGACAGTCCTGGATGAAAAACTGTTTTTT
>TRBJ2-1|TRBV7-9|NA|many
CASSTRTALSYNEQFF
TGTGCCAGCAGCACCCGGACTGCGTTATCCTACAATGAGCAGTTCTTC